Here is one T cell receptor (beta chain) with its context. Its target is unknown. The data were obtained in a study of radiotherapy plus CTLA-4 blockade in lung cancer. The wider study: Of all patients, approximately 19% responded objectively and approximately 29% showed disease control.

Points from the study as a whole: Early blood T cell clone dynamics reportedly forecast response best, with interferon-beta.

Assay used: immunoSEQ multiplex PCR; TCRdb lists only in-frame clones, some missing. The sample yields about 110,000 clones, approximately 87% seen once. Germline V gene lookup returns CDR1 LNHNV and CDR2 YYDKDF (reference sequence). The CDR3 totals 14 residues. Trimming cost V 0 bases and J 4 bases; bases outside gene matches: 1. The clonotype comes from a human donor with non-small cell lung cancer that progressed on radiotherapy plus ipilimumab. Some clones in this sample may be carry-over from other donors' samples. V gene TRBV15 combines with J gene TRBJ2-7, with 9 bases fitting TRBD1. The sequencing here drew on peripheral blood, taken from a patient treated with radiotherapy plus ipilimumab. DNA of the CDR3: TGTGCCACCAGCAGAGAAGGACAGGGGTACGAGCAGTACTTC. Translated: CATSREGQGYEQYF.